Below, 12 T cell receptor beta chains from the same sample are listed, as sequenced in a study of patients and donors after allogeneic stem cell transplantation. One entry per CDR3 protein, called by TCRdb with MiXCR from the RT-PCR reads. The sample shows some 960,000 distinct CDR3 sequences, roughly 17% of them seen only once. The material sequenced was blood, either unsorted or a sorted T cell fraction (not recorded which). These receptors were obtained from a human donor who was either an allogeneic HSCT recipient or a stem cell or donor lymphocyte infusion donor (not recorded which). It is not recorded whose cells these are; they may come from a transplant donor.

This sequence joins TRBV7-2 and TRBJ2-7, with 8 nucleotides matching TRBD1. The CDR3 runs 15 residues. Trimming took 6 bases from V and 0 from J; bases not matched to a gene: 7. Germline CDR1 SGHTA, CDR2 FQGNSA. In DNA form, the CDR3 reads TGTGCCAGCAGGATAAGGACAGGGATCTCCTACGAGCAGTACTTC. Protein product: CASRIRTGISYEQYF.

This rearrangement joins TRBV20-1 to TRBJ1-1, with 9 bases fitting TRBD1. The germline V gene encodes CDR1 DFQATT and CDR2 SNEGSKA (reference sequence). Trimming removed 1 base from V and 4 bases from J; junction bases left unmatched: 7. This CDR3 comprises 15 residues. CDR3 amino acids: CSARVPGQGSTEAFF. DNA of the CDR3: TGCAGTGCTAGAGTCCCGGGACAGGGATCCACTGAAGCTTTCTTT.

Only a few counts were recorded for this clonotype. The chain carries TRBV20-1 and TRBJ2-1; D remains unclear. The CDR3 sequence is 13 residues long. Germline V gene data show CDR1 as DFQATT and CDR2 as SNEGSKA (reference sequence). The ends were cut back, 2 bases at V and 5 bases at J, with 10 bases in the middle. The CDR3 sequence: CSARNASNNEQFF. DNA for the CDR3: TGCAGTGCTAGAAACGCTTCAAACAATGAGCAGTTCTTC.

This clonotype appeared a few times. V is TRBV7-2 and J is TRBJ1-1, with a possible D match to TRBD1 (5 bases). The CDR3 has 13 residues. Trimming removed 6 bases from V and 5 bases from J, with 13 bases in between. Germline loops: CDR1 SGHTA, CDR2 FQGNSA. CDR3 sequence reads: CASSEKGSTEAFF. The CDR3 DNA is TGTGCCAGCAGTGAGAAGGGGAGTACTGAAGCTTTCTTT.

The V call is TRBV7-6, the J call TRBJ2-3, with D possibly being TRBD2 (5 bases). CDR1 and CDR2 (germline): SGHVS, FNYEAQ. The CDR3 runs to 16 residues. V lost 1 base and J lost 4, with 15 bases in between. In DNA, the CDR3 is TGTGCCAGCAGCTTAGGAGGGCAGCTGAGCGCAGATACGCAGTATTTT. It is translated as CASSLGGQLSADTQYF.

Only a few counts were recorded for this clonotype. The chain combines TRBV20-1 with TRBJ2-3; 11 positions agree with TRBD2. V lost 3 bases to trimming and J lost 3 bases; unmatched junction nucleotides: 11. The CDR3 consists of 17 residues. Germline V lookup: CDR1 DFQATT, CDR2 SNEGSKA (reference sequence). The CDR3 region has the DNA TGCAGTGCTAGGGGCATACTAGCGGGAGCAACTACAGATACGCAGTATTTT. Protein sequence: CSARGILAGATTDTQYF.

V gene TRBV11-1 combines with J gene TRBJ2-7; 8 nucleotides match TRBD2. CDR3 length equals 15 residues. Losses at the gene ends were 0 bases for V and 6 bases for J; bases not matched to a gene: 7. Germline V gene lookup returns CDR1 SGHAT and CDR2 FQDESV (reference sequence). The CDR3 protein is CASSLAASGSGEQYF. As DNA, the CDR3 is TGTGCCAGCAGCTTAGCGGCCAGCGGGAGTGGCGAGCAGTACTTC.

The chain links TRBV2 to TRBJ2-3; TRBD2 agrees at 10 bases. J was trimmed by 5 bases and V by 0 bases; bases with no gene match: 14. This CDR3 is 19 amino acids long. Germline loops: CDR1 SNHLY, CDR2 FYNNEI. The CDR3 DNA reads TGTGCCAGCAGTGAAGCGCCGCTAGCGGGAGTAAGTGACGGAGATACGCAGTATTTT. Protein sequence: CASSEAPLAGVSDGDTQYF.

This clonotype was found a few times. J is TRBJ1-2 and V is TRBV24-1; D possibly corresponds to TRBD1 (5 bases). In germline, CDR1 is KGHDR, CDR2 SFDVKD. The germline V and J ends were trimmed by 1 base and 7 bases, with 12 bases remaining between them. The CDR3 extends over 14 amino acids. CDR3 sequence: CATSDFGGASGYTF. The CDR3 nucleotides read TGTGCCACCAGTGATTTTGGAGGGGCCAGTGGCTACACCTTC.

The chain couples TRBV10-3 to TRBJ2-2; no clear D. The germline gives CDR1 ENHRY, CDR2 SYGVKD. This CDR3 comprises 14 residues. Trimming took 7 bases from V and 1 from J, leaving 10 bases between them. The CDR3 sequence is CAINEPGNTGELFF. The CDR3 nucleotides read TGTGCCATCAATGAACCAGGGAACACCGGGGAGCTGTTTTTT.

In its sample, this clonotype was seen a few times. V usage is TRBV9 and J usage is TRBJ1-4; D call uncertain. V dropped 2 bases and J dropped 5 bases, with 16 bases sitting between them. CDR1 is SGDLS, CDR2 YYNGEE, per germline. CDR3 length: 16 residues. The DNA for the CDR3 is TGTGCCAGCAGCGTTTCCGAGGACTGGCAGAATGAAAAACTGTTTTTT. It codes for CASSVSEDWQNEKLFF.

There are a few counts of this clonotype. The chain employs TRBV12-3 or TRBV12-4 and TRBJ2-3, with D perhaps TRBD1 (5 bases). The CDR3 consists of 14 residues. V was shortened by 4 bases and J by 2 bases, with 10 bases between the two germline ends. In DNA form, the CDR3 reads TGTGCCAGCAGTTATCTCAGGGACACAGATACGCAGTATTTT. It is translated as CASSYLRDTDTQYF.